A few counts support the clone carrying this T cell receptor beta chain. From RNA transcripts, TCR beta CDR3 regions were amplified. With the HTBI primer set, the TCR CDR3 went through a first round of RT-PCR. TCRdb re-derived calls from the multiplex PCR reads in MiXCR, one entry per CDR3 protein. Of hundreds of thousands of distinct CDR3 sequences in the sample, more than 13% are singletons; the top ten hold approximately 32%. The CDR3 has 13 amino acids. From germline, CDR1 is SGHDN and CDR2 FVKESK. V lost 5 bases, J lost 7 bases, and 14 bases lay in between. Together with thyroid ultrasound, orbital computed tomography, serum thyroxine and TRAb, clinical symptoms were used for diagnoses. The data stem from a study of T cells in Graves' hyperthyroidism and ophthalmopathy.

Source material: blood. V is TRBV14 and J is TRBJ1-2; possibly TRBD1 for D (6 bases). This TCR derives from a woman in her thirties with Graves' hyperthyroidism. CDR3 region: CASSTGQKLGYTF. The DNA of the CDR3 is TGTGCCAGCAGCACCGGACAGAAGCTTGGCTACACCTTC.